This T cell receptor beta chain was obtained from a study of blood T cells in healthy people across ages. Study conclusions and caveats: Correlation between TCR beta diversity and naive T cell percentage was strong. With age, beta diversity per million T cells declined roughly linearly, significantly by 40.

Per sample, a minimum of 6.5 million PBMCs were isolated. The CDR3 length is 11 residues. V lost 6 bases to trimming and J lost 3 bases, with 5 bases between them. Germline V gene data show CDR1 as SNHLY and CDR2 as FYNNEI. Worth noting for this clonotype: The antigen is undetermined. A read error may explain this, as a much larger clone is one base away.

The second PCR ran roughly 6 to 11 cycles with a sample-barcoded 5' primer and J-beta primers. MiXCR, applied by TCRdb to the 5' RACE reads, yields one record per CDR3 protein. The sample holds fewer than 900,000 distinct CDR3 sequences; around 36% are singletons and the top ten take about an eighth. This chain uses TRBV2 with TRBJ1-1; D gene uncertain. This TCR came from a man between 18 and 29 years old in good health. Sequences were obtained from blood. As DNA, the CDR3 is TGTGCCAGCAGGTTCGACACTGAAGCTTTCTTT. It specifies CASRFDTEAFF.